These 10 T cell receptor beta chains came from one sample sequenced in a study of T cells in Graves' hyperthyroidism and ophthalmopathy. Amplification targeted TCR beta CDR3 regions from RNA transcripts. The TCR CDR3 first-round RT-PCR relied on the HTBI primer set. TCRdb processed the multiplex PCR reads anew with MiXCR; each CDR3 protein has one entry. The sample holds hundreds of thousands of distinct CDR3 sequences, 18% seen once. Sequencing used blood. The receptors originated from a woman in her forties or fifties with Graves' hyperthyroidism that later progressed to Graves' ophthalmopathy.

The sample holds a few counts of this clonotype. This chain links TRBV20-1 with TRBJ2-1; 11 bases line up with TRBD2. Unmatched junction bases numbered 10, after V lost 6 bases and J lost 6 bases. CDR3 length: 15 residues. The germline V gene encodes CDR1 DFQATT and CDR2 SNEGSKA (reference sequence). CDR3 DNA: TGCAGTGCCTCAAGACTAGCGGGGTTTAGCAATGAGCAGTTCTTC. It yields the protein CSASRLAGFSNEQFF.

The CDR3 protein is CASSFGSPQGWETQYF. The CDR3 DNA is TGTGCCAGCAGCTTTGGATCTCCCCAGGGGTGGGAGACCCAGTACTTC. The chain uses TRBV7-6 and TRBJ2-5; a weak D match, TRBD1 (6 bases). V was clipped by 3 bases and J by 5 bases, with 19 bases between them. This CDR3 spans 16 amino acids. CDR1 is SGHVS, CDR2 FNYEAQ, per germline.

The chain recombines TRBV27 with TRBJ1-5, with 9 bases identical to TRBD1. The germline gives CDR1 MNHEY, CDR2 SMNVEV (reference sequence). Losses at the gene ends were 8 bases for V and 6 bases for J; bases not matched to a gene: 8. This CDR3 has 14 amino acids. The CDR3: CASQNRGPGQPQHF. CDR3 DNA: TGTGCCAGCCAGAACAGGGGGCCCGGTCAGCCCCAGCATTTT.

This clonotype was counted many times. The gene calls are TRBV14 and TRBJ2-1, with D perhaps assigned TRBD1 or TRBD2 (6 bases each). The ends were cut back, 3 bases at V and 3 bases at J, with 12 bases in the middle. This CDR3 spans 15 amino acids. Germline assignment: CDR1 SGHDN and CDR2 FVKESK. CDR3 protein: CASSQAGGLYNEQFF. The CDR3, as DNA: TGTGCCAGCAGCCAGGCCGGGGGCCTCTACAATGAGCAGTTCTTC.

The rearrangement links TRBV30 to TRBJ1-6; the D is unclear. The CDR3 is 12 amino acids. V gave up 0 bases and J gave up 14 bases, with 11 bases separating them. CDR1 and CDR2 from the germline V gene are GTSNPN and SVGIG (reference sequence). This CDR3 reads CAWSVDLVALHF. In nucleotides, the CDR3 is TGTGCCTGGAGTGTAGACCTTGTGGCCCTCCACTTT. Full variable domain (remainder filled in from reference TRBV30 and TRBJ1-6): SQTIHQWPATLVQPVGSPLSLECTVEGTSNPNLYWYRQAAGRGLQLLFYSVGIGQISSEVPQNLSASRPQDRQFILSSKKLLLSDSGFYLCAWSVDLVALHFGNGTRLTVT.

This clonotype has a count of ten or more. The V call is TRBV3-1, the J call TRBJ2-7, with 8 bases aligning to TRBD2. There are 11 residues in the CDR3. The V and J ends lost 9 bases and 6 bases, in that order; junction bases with no gene match: 4. Germline CDR1 LGHDT, CDR2 YNNKEL (reference sequence). CDR3: CASRAGGEQYF. CDR3 coding DNA: TGTGCCAGTCGCGCGGGGGGCGAGCAGTACTTC.

V gene TRBV7-8 combines with J gene TRBJ1-2, with 9 bases lining up with TRBD1. CDR1 is SGHVS, CDR2 FQNEAQ, per germline. V lost 5 bases, J lost 7 bases, and 8 bases stayed unmatched. This CDR3 comprises 14 residues. The CDR3 here is CASSRDREFIGYTF. Here the CDR3 DNA reads TGTGCCAGCAGCAGGGACAGGGAATTCATTGGCTACACCTTC.

A note on this clonotype: Mismatch with germline at one junction end may stem from a read error. The chain is built from TRBV5-1 and TRBJ2-7, with 7 positions matching TRBD1. This CDR3 has 13 residues. Germline CDR1 and CDR2: SGHRS and YFSETQ. CDR3 sequence reads: CTSSLPTGAEQYF. DNA of the CDR3: TGCACCAGCAGCTTGCCTACAGGGGCCGAGCAGTACTTC.

This rearrangement joins TRBV7-3 to TRBJ2-3, with D unclear. The V and J ends lost 5 bases and 4 bases respectively, with 13 bases between them. This CDR3 has 14 residues. Germline V gene data show CDR1 as SGHTA and CDR2 as FQGTGA. In DNA form, the CDR3 reads TGTGCCAGCAGCCTACTGACAATTCCAGATACGCAGTATTTT. Protein product: CASSLLTIPDTQYF. Filled out from reference TRBV7-3 and TRBJ2-3, the complete variable domain reads GAGVSQTPSNKVTEKGKYVELRCDPISGHTALYWYRQSLGQGPEFLIYFQGTGAADDSGLPNDRFFAVRPEGSVSTLKIQRTERGDSAVYLCASSLLTIPDTQYFGPGTRLTVL.

V is TRBV4-2 and J is TRBJ2-3; 7 bases align to TRBD2. This CDR3 contains 16 residues. J gave up 2 bases and V 3 bases, and 8 bases lay outside the gene matches. The germline V gene encodes CDR1 LGHNA and CDR2 YNFKEQ. DNA for the CDR3: TGTGCCAGCAGCCAGTTCATTGCGGGAGACACAGATACGCAGTATTTT. Translating gives CASSQFIAGDTDTQYF.